This TCR beta chain was observed in a study of patients and donors after allogeneic stem cell transplantation. Via MiXCR, TCRdb re-called the RT-PCR reads, giving one row per CDR3 protein. The top ten hold approximately 10% of the sample, which has approximately 200,000 distinct CDR3 sequences, more than 35% seen once. The CDR3 runs 15 residues. Per germline, CDR1 SGHTA and CDR2 FQGNSA. V was pared by 5 bases and J by 4 bases, with 15 bases between. This clonotype was detected only a few times. The rearrangement links TRBV7-2 to TRBJ1-3; D call uncertain. What was sequenced was blood, either unsorted or a sorted T cell fraction (not recorded which). This TCR was recovered from a human donor who was either an allogeneic HSCT recipient or a stem cell or donor lymphocyte infusion donor (not recorded which). It is not recorded whose cells these are; they may come from a transplant donor. The CDR3, as DNA: TGTGCCAGCAGCCCCTCACCGGGCCTCGGAAACACCATATATTTT. Amino acid sequence: CASSPSPGLGNTIYF.